This entry concerns a single T cell receptor beta chain. As yet, its antigen is unknown. Regarding treatment: oral pan-JAK inhibitor, 5-10 mg twice daily. These data are taken from a study of CD8+ T cells in alopecia areata. Study-level information: Severity scores in treated patients reflected the percentage of scalp affected.

RNA was extracted and reverse transcribed into cDNA as the sequencing template. Using immunoSEQ multiplex PCR, the repertoire was profiled, and TCRdb retains in-frame clones only, with some absent. The sample carries 190,000 or so clones, roughly 64% recorded once. Study-wide results and caveats: Researchers reported that TCR sharing among patients proved less clear than in mice, possibly HLA-linked.

Trimming removed 3 bases at V and 4 bases at J, with 13 bases between. Germline CDR1 is SGHRS and CDR2 is YFSETQ. This CDR3 comprises 15 residues. Source: CD4+ T cells sorted from blood, taken at week 24, from a patient treated with tofacitinib. J is TRBJ1-4 and V is TRBV5-1, with D tentatively TRBD1 (5 bases). This receptor was obtained from a human donor with alopecia areata. The CDR3 DNA reads TGCGCCAGCAGCTCGGACGGGACCCGTAATGAAAAACTGTTTTTT. It specifies CASSSDGTRNEKLFF.